These T cell receptor beta chains were read from a single sample in a study of cytomegalovirus exposure and HLA in healthy donors. Only in-frame clones appear in the TCRdb table, and some are missing; sequencing was by immunoSEQ multiplex PCR. The top ten hold roughly 3.2% of the sample, which has roughly 200,000 clones, about four fifths seen once. The sample taken for sequencing was PBMCs. These receptors were taken from a man aged 40-55 years in good health and CMV-seropositive. The CDR3 runs from the conserved cysteine through the conserved F or W. The D gene is left open where the match is weak. Size is omitted from some rows. Given values are once, few, many or a class for expanded clones.

abundance: -
j_gene: TRBJ1-3
d_gene: -
v_gene: TRBV30
CDR3aa: CTWRGGLSGNTIYF
CDR3nt: TGTACCTGGAGAGGCGGCCTCTCTGGAAACACCATATATTTT

abundance: once
j_gene: TRBJ2-1
d_gene: -
v_gene: TRBV5-4
CDR3aa: CASSLVPGLHNEQFF
CDR3nt: TGTGCCAGCAGCTTGGTCCCAGGCCTACACAATGAGCAGTTCTTC

abundance: few
j_gene: TRBJ2-7
d_gene: -
v_gene: TRBV20-1
CDR3aa: CSASWTVRQYF
CDR3nt: TGCAGTGCTAGCTGGACAGTGAGGCAGTACTTC

abundance: -
j_gene: TRBJ2-5
d_gene: TRBD2
v_gene: TRBV13
CDR3aa: CASSIGLAGGGQETQYF
CDR3nt: TGTGCCAGCAGCATCGGACTAGCGGGGGGAGGCCAAGAGACCCAGTACTTC

abundance: -
j_gene: TRBJ1-4
d_gene: -
v_gene: TRBV14
CDR3aa: CASSRDLNEKLFF
CDR3nt: TGTGCCAGCAGCCGGGACTTGAATGAAAAACTGTTTTTT

abundance: once
j_gene: TRBJ2-7
d_gene: -
v_gene: TRBV10-1
CDR3aa: CASSGRVVDEQYF
CDR3nt: TGCGCCAGCAGTGGACGGGTCGTAGACGAGCAGTACTTC

abundance: few
j_gene: TRBJ2-7
d_gene: TRBD2
v_gene: TRBV27
CDR3aa: CASSWIGGREAYEQYF
CDR3nt: TGTGCCAGCAGTTGGATCGGTGGGCGGGAGGCCTACGAGCAGTACTTC

abundance: once
j_gene: TRBJ2-7
d_gene: TRBD1
v_gene: TRBV18
CDR3aa: CASSLTGRYEQYF
CDR3nt: TGTGCCAGCTCACTGACAGGGCGCTACGAGCAGTACTTC

abundance: -
j_gene: TRBJ2-1
d_gene: TRBD2
v_gene: TRBV18
CDR3aa: CASSPPGTRGNEQFF
CDR3nt: TGTGCCAGCTCTCCTCCCGGGACTAGAGGCAATGAGCAGTTCTTC

abundance: -
j_gene: TRBJ1-4
d_gene: -
v_gene: TRBV6-1
CDR3aa: CASGRGNEKLFF
CDR3nt: TGTGCCAGCGGGCGGGGTAATGAAAAACTGTTTTTT

abundance: -
j_gene: TRBJ1-1
d_gene: -
v_gene: TRBV28
CDR3aa: CASIPGGQLSNTEAFF
CDR3nt: TGTGCCAGCATCCCCGGGGGGCAGCTTTCGAACACTGAAGCTTTCTTT

abundance: -
j_gene: TRBJ1-1
d_gene: -
v_gene: TRBV28
CDR3aa: CASRTGGGNTEAFF
CDR3nt: TGTGCCAGCAGGACGGGCGGGGGTAACACTGAAGCTTTCTTT

abundance: -
j_gene: TRBJ2-4
d_gene: -
v_gene: TRBV9
CDR3aa: CASSPRDTIAKNIQYF
CDR3nt: TGTGCCAGCAGCCCTAGGGACACAATAGCCAAAAACATTCAGTACTTC

abundance: -
j_gene: TRBJ1-3
d_gene: -
v_gene: TRBV18
CDR3aa: CASSPPLGNTIYF
CDR3nt: TGTGCCAGCTCACCCCCTCTCGGAAACACCATATATTTT

abundance: -
j_gene: TRBJ2-7
d_gene: TRBD2
v_gene: TRBV7-6
CDR3aa: CASSARLAGGRNEQYF
CDR3nt: TGTGCCAGCAGCGCCCGACTAGCGGGAGGGCGAAACGAGCAGTACTTC

abundance: -
j_gene: TRBJ2-7
d_gene: TRBD1
v_gene: TRBV7-9
CDR3aa: CASSVWTGAGGTYEQYF
CDR3nt: TGTGCCAGCAGCGTATGGACAGGGGCAGGAGGGACCTACGAGCAGTACTTC

abundance: -
j_gene: TRBJ1-1
d_gene: -
v_gene: TRBV6-1
CDR3aa: CASSGQLNTEAFF
CDR3nt: TGTGCCAGCAGCGGACAGTTGAACACTGAAGCTTTCTTT

abundance: -
j_gene: TRBJ1-6
d_gene: TRBD1
v_gene: TRBV6-1
CDR3aa: CASSGWDRYSDNSPLHF
CDR3nt: TGTGCCAGCAGTGGATGGGACAGGTATTCGGATAATTCACCCCTCCACTTT

abundance: -
j_gene: TRBJ1-2
d_gene: -
v_gene: TRBV6-5
CDR3aa: CASSPRGDGGYTF
CDR3nt: TGTGCCAGCAGCCCGCGGGGCGACGGTGGCTACACCTTC

abundance: few
j_gene: TRBJ1-1
d_gene: TRBD1
v_gene: TRBV30
CDR3aa: CAWSPHRGTEAFF
CDR3nt: TGTGCCTGGAGTCCTCACAGGGGCACTGAAGCTTTCTTT

abundance: -
j_gene: TRBJ1-2
d_gene: -
v_gene: TRBV29-1
CDR3aa: CSVWGRGGYGYTF
CDR3nt: TGCAGCGTTTGGGGGCGGGGGGGGTATGGCTACACCTTC

abundance: -
j_gene: TRBJ2-5
d_gene: -
v_gene: TRBV7-9
CDR3aa: CASSPTTGSETQYF
CDR3nt: TGTGCCAGCAGCCCTACTACAGGGTCAGAGACCCAGTACTTC

abundance: -
j_gene: TRBJ2-7
d_gene: -
v_gene: TRBV11-2
CDR3aa: CASSSNSYEQYF
CDR3nt: TGTGCCAGCAGTTCAAACTCCTACGAGCAGTACTTC

abundance: -
j_gene: TRBJ2-7
d_gene: TRBD2
v_gene: TRBV29-1
CDR3aa: CSVGPSGMGEQYF
CDR3nt: TGCAGCGTTGGACCTAGCGGGATGGGCGAGCAGTACTTC

abundance: -
j_gene: TRBJ1-2
d_gene: -
v_gene: TRBV15
CDR3aa: CATSRPSTTNYGYTF
CDR3nt: TGTGCCACCAGCAGACCCAGCACTACTAACTATGGCTACACCTTC

abundance: few
j_gene: TRBJ2-5
d_gene: TRBD1
v_gene: TRBV7-3
CDR3aa: CASSLNGQGTGETQYF
CDR3nt: TGTGCCAGCAGCTTAAATGGACAGGGCACCGGGGAGACCCAGTACTTC

abundance: few
j_gene: TRBJ2-5
d_gene: -
v_gene: TRBV5-1
CDR3aa: CASSLEARRETQYF
CDR3nt: TGCGCCAGCAGCTTGGAAGCGCGCCGGGAGACCCAGTACTTC

abundance: -
j_gene: TRBJ2-7
d_gene: TRBD2
v_gene: TRBV7-9
CDR3aa: CASSDLAGGLSGYEQYF
CDR3nt: TGTGCCAGCAGCGATCTAGCGGGAGGGCTTTCGGGCTACGAGCAGTACTTC

abundance: -
j_gene: TRBJ2-5
d_gene: -
v_gene: TRBV6-6
CDR3aa: CASRTEETQYF
CDR3nt: TGTGCCAGCAGGACAGAAGAGACCCAGTACTTC

abundance: -
j_gene: TRBJ2-7
d_gene: -
v_gene: TRBV2
CDR3aa: CASRQRTYYEQYF
CDR3nt: TGTGCCAGCAGGCAGCGGACTTACTACGAGCAGTACTTC

abundance: -
j_gene: TRBJ2-3
d_gene: -
v_gene: TRBV4-1
CDR3aa: CASSQDFGIDTQYF
CDR3nt: TGCGCCAGCAGCCAAGATTTCGGGATAGATACGCAGTATTTT

abundance: -
j_gene: TRBJ2-1
d_gene: -
v_gene: TRBV21-1
CDR3aa: CARHRSRGVF
CDR3nt: TGTGCCAGACACAGGTCGCGGGGGGTCTTC

abundance: -
j_gene: TRBJ2-5
d_gene: TRBD2
v_gene: TRBV5-1
CDR3aa: CASSLEAGQETQYF
CDR3nt: TGCGCCAGCAGCTTGGAAGCGGGGCAGGAGACCCAGTACTTC

abundance: -
j_gene: TRBJ2-5
d_gene: TRBD2
v_gene: TRBV7-8
CDR3aa: CASSLGRLAPETQYF
CDR3nt: TGTGCCAGCAGCTTAGGTCGACTAGCCCCGGAGACCCAGTACTTC

abundance: -
j_gene: TRBJ2-4
d_gene: TRBD1
v_gene: TRBV15
CDR3aa: CATSRARQGAKNIQYF
CDR3nt: TGTGCCACCAGCAGAGCCCGACAGGGGGCCAAAAACATTCAGTACTTC